This is a list of T cell receptor beta chains from one sample in a study of T cells in narcolepsy. Here immunoSEQ multiplex PCR was the method, and the copy in TCRdb shows in-frame clones only, minus some. Altogether some 22,000 clones are present, over 75% being singletons, with the ten largest covering 10% to 13%. Sample: memory (CD45RA-) CD4+ T cells from blood. Every receptor here comes from a human donor in good health. Each CDR3 is given with its conserved first and last residue. Each record gives: CDR3 length, clone size, D gene, J gene, V gene, CDR3 protein, CDR3 DNA. The D gene is left open where the match is weak. The size of a clone is reported for some rows only, either as once, few or many, or as a class for expanded clones.

16 | NA | NA | TRBJ1-5 | TRBV18 | CASSPEIGILNQPQHF | TGTGCCAGCTCACCAGAAATAGGAATCCTCAATCAGCCCCAGCATTTT
15 | NA | NA | TRBJ1-4 | TRBV5-1 | CASSTHEGGGEKLFF | TGCGCCAGCAGCACCCATGAGGGGGGCGGTGAAAAACTGTTTTTT
19 | NA | TRBD2 | TRBJ2-5 | TRBV27 | CASSFYPSGKSQYQETQYF | TGTGCCAGCAGTTTCTACCCTAGCGGGAAATCCCAGTACCAAGAGACCCAGTACTTC
13 | NA | NA | TRBJ1-2 | TRBV5-5 | CASSLNPGTGYTF | TGTGCCAGCAGCTTGAATCCAGGCACGGGCTACACCTTC
14 | NA | NA | TRBJ1-1 | TRBV5-1 | CASSTSRGNTEAFF | TGCGCCAGCAGCACTAGCAGGGGTAACACTGAAGCTTTCTTT
14 | NA | NA | TRBJ1-4 | TRBV7-2 | CASSPGTTKEKLFF | TGTGCCAGCAGCCCCGGGACCACCAAGGAAAAACTGTTTTTT
17 | NA | NA | TRBJ1-2 | TRBV28 | CASSIVGRGSSNYGYTF | TGTGCCAGCAGTATTGTCGGGAGGGGATCCTCTAACTATGGCTACACCTTC
15 | few | NA | TRBJ1-2 | TRBV5-8 | CASSSGLLLNYGYTF | TGTGCCAGCAGCTCCGGATTACTCCTTAACTATGGCTACACCTTC
13 | once | TRBD1 | TRBJ1-1 | TRBV27 | CASGLTGETEAFF | TGTGCCAGCGGGCTCACAGGGGAAACTGAAGCTTTCTTT
14 | once | TRBD1 | TRBJ1-1 | TRBV29-1 | CSVEHDRGDTEAFF | TGCAGCGTTGAACACGACAGGGGGGACACTGAAGCTTTCTTT